This is a list of T cell receptor beta chains from one sample in a study of long-term antiretroviral therapy in people with HIV. Assay used: immunoSEQ multiplex PCR; TCRdb lists only in-frame clones, some missing. Of some 29,000 clones listed, 80% to 90% are singletons. Sequencing was performed on unsorted PBMCs, taken 3.2 years before starting antiretroviral therapy. The receptors derive from a man in his fifties with HIV. CDR3s include the opening cysteine and the closing phenylalanine or tryptophan. The D gene is left open where the match is weak. Some rows have no size entry. The others give once, few or many, or a class for an expanded clone.

v_call	d_call	cdr3_length	j_call	clone_size	cdr3_nt	cdr3_aa
TRBV7-2	TRBD1	14	TRBJ2-7	.	TGTGCCAGCAGCTCAGGACAGGGTTTTAGCGAGCAGTACTTC	CASSSGQGFSEQYF
TRBV29-1	TRBD1	12	TRBJ1-1	few	TGCAGCGTTCCCCGGGAAGGGACAGGAGCTTTCTTT	CSVPREGTGAFF
TRBV18	TRBD1	14	TRBJ1-1	.	TGTGCCAGCTCACAGCAGGGGGTGAGCACTGAAGCTTTCTTT	CASSQQGVSTEAFF
TRBV7-8	.	15	TRBJ1-5	.	TGTGCCAGCAGCTTAGCTGGGGGGGTCTGGCAGCCCCAGCATTTT	CASSLAGGVWQPQHF
TRBV4-1	.	16	TRBJ1-1	.	TGCGCCAGCAGCCAAGATGCCTTCAGGGTGAACACTGAAGCTTTCTTT	CASSQDAFRVNTEAFF
TRBV5-1	.	15	TRBJ2-2	.	TGCGCCAGCAACAATCCCGGGGGCGGCACCGGGGAGCTGTTTTTT	CASNNPGGGTGELFF
TRBV6-1	.	14	TRBJ1-1	.	TGTGCCAGCAGTGAAGTAAACACGTACACTGAAGCTTTCTTT	CASSEVNTYTEAFF
TRBV19	.	11	TRBJ1-1	.	TGTGCCAGCAAGAAGAACACTGAAGCTTTCTTT	CASKKNTEAFF
TRBV16	.	14	TRBJ1-2	once	TGTGCCAGCAGCCCACTTCAGGGTTCCTATGGCTACACCTTC	CASSPLQGSYGYTF
TRBV2	.	14	TRBJ1-5	.	TGTGCCAGCAGTGAAGCGGGCAGAAATCAGCCCCAGCATTTT	CASSEAGRNQPQHF
TRBV6-6	.	13	TRBJ1-1	.	TGTGCCAGCAGTCCCCCGGGACACTATGAAGCTTTCTTT	CASSPPGHYEAFF
TRBV11-2	TRBD1	16	TRBJ1-1	.	TGTGCCAGCAGCTTAGCTCCAGGGGGCGCGTACACTGAAGCTTTCTTT	CASSLAPGGAYTEAFF
TRBV11-2	.	14	TRBJ1-1	.	TGTGCCAGCAGCTTTCTACTTATGAACACTGAAGCTTTCTTT	CASSFLLMNTEAFF
TRBV10-3	.	11	TRBJ2-7	.	TGTGCCATCAGTGAAGTTTACGAGCAGTACTTC	CAISEVYEQYF
TRBV5-4	TRBD1	14	TRBJ2-7	.	TGTGCCAGCAGCTGGGGACAGGGTGCCTACGAGCAGTACTTC	CASSWGQGAYEQYF
TRBV5-6	.	15	TRBJ1-2	once	TGTGCCAGCAACTTTATCGACAGGCCCGGGGGGGGCTACACCTTC	CASNFIDRPGGGYTF
TRBV28	.	14	TRBJ1-2	.	TGTGCCAGCAGTCCCGGACCGGATAACTATGGCTACACCTTC	CASSPGPDNYGYTF
TRBV5-5	.	17	TRBJ1-2	.	TGTGCCAGCAGCTTGGACCCGACAGGCTCCTCGGGCTATGGCTACACCTTC	CASSLDPTGSSGYGYTF
TRBV19	.	15	TRBJ2-7	.	TGTGCCAGTAGTATTGGGCCCCCCGCCCTTTACGAGCAGTACTTC	CASSIGPPALYEQYF
TRBV9	.	14	TRBJ2-7	.	TGTGCCAGCAGCGTAGGGGTCTCCTCCTACGAGCAGTACTTC	CASSVGVSSYEQYF
TRBV19	.	14	TRBJ1-1	.	TGTGCCAGTAGGCCGGGACTATACGGCACTGAAGCTTTCTTT	CASRPGLYGTEAFF
TRBV15	TRBD2	16	TRBJ2-7	.	TGTGCCACCAGCAGAGATCGGGGGGTTCAGTTCCACGAGCAGTACTTC	CATSRDRGVQFHEQYF
TRBV5-4	TRBD2	15	TRBJ2-7	.	TGTGCCAGCAGCTTGACTAGCGGGGGGGCCCACGAGCAGTACTTC	CASSLTSGGAHEQYF
TRBV5-1	.	16	TRBJ1-3	.	TGCGCCAGCAGCGGGGACCTAACACGAGGAGGAAACACCATATATTTT	CASSGDLTRGGNTIYF
TRBV7-2	.	15	TRBJ2-5	.	TGTGCCAGCAGCTTAGGAGGCAGAGAAAAAGAGACCCAGTACTTC	CASSLGGREKETQYF
TRBV11-2	.	14	TRBJ1-1	.	TGTGCCAGCAGCTTAACCGGAAGTGACACTGAAGCTTTCTTT	CASSLTGSDTEAFF
TRBV11-3	.	13	TRBJ2-7	.	TGTGCCAGCAGCTACGCACCAGGCTACGAGCAGTACTTC	CASSYAPGYEQYF
TRBV6-1	.	14	TRBJ2-5	.	TGTGCCAGCAGTGAATTTGGGCGGGGAGAGACCCAGTACTTC	CASSEFGRGETQYF
TRBV29-1	.	12	TRBJ2-5	.	TGCAGCGCTCGACCGCCTGAAGAGACCCAGTACTTC	CSARPPEETQYF
TRBV28	.	13	TRBJ2-2	.	TGTGCCAGCAGTTTTCGGAACACCGGGGAGCTGTTTTTT	CASSFRNTGELFF
TRBV7-9	.	15	TRBJ2-7	few	TGTGCCAGCAGCTTATCAGGGGTAAGACGGTCCGAGCAGTACTTC	CASSLSGVRRSEQYF
TRBV4-1	.	16	TRBJ2-3	.	TGCGCCAGCAGCCTTCTCAAGGGCCAGGGCTCAGATACGCAGTATTTT	CASSLLKGQGSDTQYF
TRBV13	TRBD2	16	TRBJ2-7	.	TGTGCCAGCAGCTGGGGACTAGCGGGAGGATTCTACGAGCAGTACTTC	CASSWGLAGGFYEQYF
TRBV4-3	.	14	TRBJ1-1	.	TGCGCCAGCAGCTTAAGCCACGTGAACACTGAAGCTTTCTTT	CASSLSHVNTEAFF
TRBV11-2	.	15	TRBJ2-7	.	TGTGCCAGCAGCTTAGGGGCGGGAAGCTCCTACGAGCAGTACTTC	CASSLGAGSSYEQYF
TRBV7-2	.	14	TRBJ2-1	.	TGTGCCAGCAGCTTGGCCCGCTCGTGGGGGGAGCAGTTCTTC	CASSLARSWGEQFF
TRBV9	.	13	TRBJ2-4	once	TGTGCCAGCAGCGCAAACGGCGAAGACATTCAGTACTTC	CASSANGEDIQYF
TRBV6-5	.	14	TRBJ2-6	.	TGTGCCAGCAGTTACAGCTCTGGGGCCAACGTCCTGACTTTC	CASSYSSGANVLTF
TRBV7-8	.	14	TRBJ2-1	.	TGTGCCAGCAGCTTATTCCCCATGGCCAATGAGCAGTTCTTC	CASSLFPMANEQFF
TRBV19	.	14	TRBJ1-5	.	TGTGCCAGTAGGGGCCCCGGACAGAATCAGCCCCAGCATTTT	CASRGPGQNQPQHF
TRBV19	.	15	TRBJ2-7	few	TGTGCCAGTAGTATAGCAGCAGGCCGAGCCTACGAGCAGTACTTC	CASSIAAGRAYEQYF
TRBV4-1	TRBD2	18	TRBJ2-1	.	TGCGCCAGCAGCCAAGGGACCCCACGGACTAGCGGGAGGAATGAGCAGTTCTTC	CASSQGTPRTSGRNEQFF
TRBV5-1	.	15	TRBJ1-5	.	TGCGCCAGCAGACCTGATGGGGGGAGCAATCAGCCCCAGCATTTT	CASRPDGGSNQPQHF
TRBV29-1	.	12	TRBJ1-2	.	TGCAGCGCCGACCACGGAAACTATGGCTACACCTTC	CSADHGNYGYTF
TRBV7-8	TRBD1	14	TRBJ1-1	.	TGTGCCAGCAGCCTAGCTAGGGACAGGGGGAAAACTTTCTTT	CASSLARDRGKTFF
TRBV7-9	TRBD1	14	TRBJ2-5	.	TGTGCCAGCAGCCTGACAGGGTACCAAGAGACCCAGTACTTC	CASSLTGYQETQYF
TRBV7-2	.	12	TRBJ2-3	.	TGTGCCAGCACCCCCCCCACAGATACGCAGTATTTT	CASTPPTDTQYF
TRBV7-2	.	14	TRBJ2-3	.	TGTGCCAGCACCCCGGGACATAGCACAGATACGCAGTATTTT	CASTPGHSTDTQYF
TRBV5-4	.	17	TRBJ2-1	.	TGTGCCAGCAGCTTTAGGTCTGGGCAGGATACTACAAATGAGCAGTTCTTC	CASSFRSGQDTTNEQFF
TRBV25-1	.	14	TRBJ1-4	.	TGTGCCAGCAGTGCTCCGGGGGGGAACGAAAAACTGTTTTTT	CASSAPGGNEKLFF
TRBV9	.	16	TRBJ2-5	once	TGTGCCAGCAGCGTAGCTCCAGGGGCTGAACAAGAGACCCAGTACTTC	CASSVAPGAEQETQYF
TRBV7-2	.	12	TRBJ2-3	.	TGTGCCAGCATCCCAGGGGGGGGTACGCAGTATTTT	CASIPGGGTQYF